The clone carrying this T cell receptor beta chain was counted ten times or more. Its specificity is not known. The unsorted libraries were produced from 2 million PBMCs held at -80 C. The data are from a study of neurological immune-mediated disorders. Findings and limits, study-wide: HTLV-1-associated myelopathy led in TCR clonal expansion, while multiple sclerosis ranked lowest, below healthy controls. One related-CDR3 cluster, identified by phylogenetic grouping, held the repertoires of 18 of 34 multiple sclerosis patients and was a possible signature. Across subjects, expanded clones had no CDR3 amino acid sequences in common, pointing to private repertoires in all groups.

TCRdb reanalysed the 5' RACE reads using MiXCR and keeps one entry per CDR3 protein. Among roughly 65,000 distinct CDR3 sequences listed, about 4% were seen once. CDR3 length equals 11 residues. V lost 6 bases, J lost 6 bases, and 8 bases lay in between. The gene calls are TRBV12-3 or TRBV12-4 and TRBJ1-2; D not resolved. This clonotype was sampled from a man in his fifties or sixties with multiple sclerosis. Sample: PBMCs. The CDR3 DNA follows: TGTGCCAGCAGGGCCTTCGATGGCTACACCTTC. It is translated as CASRAFDGYTF.